This T cell receptor (beta chain) comes out of a study of T cell responses to AZD1222 COVID-19 vaccine. Looking at the study overall: Second-dose timings of about 4 or about 12 weeks were pooled.

Germline assignment: CDR1 MNHGY and CDR2 SVAAGI. The CDR3 is 14 residues long. V shed 4 bases and J shed 4 bases, with 11 bases lying between them. Assay: immunoSEQ multiplex PCR; the TCRdb copy retains only in-frame clones and omits some. Of 100,000 or so clones listed, about 88% were seen once; the top ten hold about 9.1%. Study outcomes and limitations: Spike-specific TCR breadth and depth both grew after two AZD1222 doses. Vaccine-associated CD4 TCRs spanned spike, dominant at 160-218 and 743-854. Seropositivity was recorded at baseline in only six AZD1222 recipients.

As to this clone: Its antigen remains unidentified.

The sequenced sample was peripheral blood, obtained on day 0 of AZD1222 vaccination. The TCR comes from an adult in good health. The chain recombines TRBV6-9 with TRBJ1-5; D gene ambiguous. The CDR3 spells CASSLGTENQPQHF. In DNA form, the CDR3 reads TGTGCCAGCAGTTTGGGAACAGAAAATCAGCCCCAGCATTTT.